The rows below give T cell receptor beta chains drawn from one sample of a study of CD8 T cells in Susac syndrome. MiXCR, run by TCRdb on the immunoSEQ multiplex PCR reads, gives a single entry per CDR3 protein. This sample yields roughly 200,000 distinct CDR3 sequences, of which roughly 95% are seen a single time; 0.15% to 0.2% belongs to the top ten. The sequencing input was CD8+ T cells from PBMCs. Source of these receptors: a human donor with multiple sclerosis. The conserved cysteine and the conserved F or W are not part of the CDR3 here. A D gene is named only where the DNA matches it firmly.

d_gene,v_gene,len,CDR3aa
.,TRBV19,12,ASSIGPNTGELF
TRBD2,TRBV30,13,AWSVTAGGHNEQF
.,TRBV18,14,ASSPRGGYPPDTQY
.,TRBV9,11,ASSVSSSYEQY
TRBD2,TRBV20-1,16,SAGLGTSGRFSYNEQF
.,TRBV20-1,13,SARETGEANYGYT
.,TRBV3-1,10,ASSQDETEAF
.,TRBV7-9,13,ASSIQTRDSGGYT
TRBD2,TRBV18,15,ASSPPFAGGLNNEQF
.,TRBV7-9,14,ASSFRPGSETDTQY
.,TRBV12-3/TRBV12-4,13,ASSLRRALTGELF
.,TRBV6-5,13,ASSYSWGSPYGYT
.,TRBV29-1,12,SVELGQGLYEQY
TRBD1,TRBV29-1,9,SVDGTGGRY
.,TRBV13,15,ASSLAGEYNMNTEAF
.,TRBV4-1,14,ASSQEGRNSNQPQH
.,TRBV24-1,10,ATSDRDNEQF
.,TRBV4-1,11,ASSQEGRNEAF
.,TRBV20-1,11,SASHVGSYEQY
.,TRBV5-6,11,ASTATDYYEQY
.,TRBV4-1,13,ASSQASGISYEQY
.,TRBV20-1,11,SAQRGGSYGYT
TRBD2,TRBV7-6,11,ASSDTSGRASV
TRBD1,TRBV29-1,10,SVIQGALGYT
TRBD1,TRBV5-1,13,ASSPNPGTVNGYT
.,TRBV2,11,ASSIRYGDTQY
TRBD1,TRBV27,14,ASSPPPDRVGDTQY
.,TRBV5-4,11,ASSITSQETQY
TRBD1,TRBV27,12,ASSYRDRGDEQY
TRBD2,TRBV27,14,ASSLSAGGSPDTQY
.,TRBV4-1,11,ASSQAENNEQF
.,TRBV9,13,ASSVGRGTNSPLH
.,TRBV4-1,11,ASSHRQSAEAF
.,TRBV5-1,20,ASRRGYFEARHRTTLNTEAF
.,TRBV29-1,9,SVQKGDGYT
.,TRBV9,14,ASSAEPGLSGNTIY
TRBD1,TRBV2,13,ASSYSLTGYYEQY
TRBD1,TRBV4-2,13,ASSQTGQGQNEQF
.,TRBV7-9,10,ASSDGGRGDT
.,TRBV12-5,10,ASGVSYNEQF
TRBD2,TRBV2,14,ASSEAWRGSTDTQY
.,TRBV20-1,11,SASGPPPYEQY
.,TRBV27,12,ASSLGRGNTEAF
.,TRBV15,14,ATSTDGSETSREQF
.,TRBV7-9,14,ASSLAPAEGTGEQF
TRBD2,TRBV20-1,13,SARDLLAGGDEQF
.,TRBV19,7,ASYNEQF
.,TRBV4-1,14,ASSQDPATMNTEAF
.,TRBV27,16,ASSDTGRLTYAKNIQY
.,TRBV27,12,ASSLSAELETQY
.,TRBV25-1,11,ASSPTARPGVF